This T cell receptor (beta chain) was found in a study of T cells in Graves' hyperthyroidism and ophthalmopathy. Germline V gene sequence: CDR1 SGHVS, CDR2 FNYEAQ. The V end was cut by 5 bases, the J end by 0 bases, with 15 bases between. The CDR3 has 16 amino acids. Inclusion characteristics of ophthalmopathy patients comprised a Clinical Activity Score of at least 3, a NOSPECS grade of at least 4, and duration under 3 months. Amplified TCR beta CDR3 regions came from RNA transcripts. First-round RT-PCR targeting the TCR CDR3 was performed with the HTBI primer set. Using its own MiXCR run on the multiplex PCR reads, TCRdb lists one record per CDR3 protein. The sample holds about 530,000 distinct CDR3 sequences; over 15% are singletons and the top ten take about 16%.

The source of this sequence is a woman aged 18-29 years with Graves' ophthalmopathy. This rearrangement joins TRBV7-6 to TRBJ2-3; no reliable D call. The material sequenced was blood. CDR3 DNA: TGTGCCAGCAGCCGCCGACCCGGGCGTAGCACAGATACGCAGTATTTT. The encoded protein is CASSRRPGRSTDTQYF.